This T cell receptor beta chain was retrieved from a study of PD-1 blockade in classical Hodgkin lymphoma. The time point was: newly diagnosed, previously untreated cHL patient sample. The CDR3 runs 18 residues. CDR1 is MDHEN and CDR2 is SYDVKM in the germline V gene. V was pared by 3 bases and J by 5 bases, with 11 bases of the junction left unmatched. TCRdb keeps only in-frame clones here, not all; method: immunoSEQ multiplex PCR. The sample lists 15,000 to 20,000 clones; about 90% were seen once. This sequence originates from a human donor with classical Hodgkin lymphoma. This chain uses TRBV28 with TRBJ2-1, with 12 bases matching TRBD2. The sample comprised peripheral blood mononuclear cells (PBMCs). CDR3 sequence: CASSLPLGTSGLNNEQFF. CDR3 in DNA: TGTGCCAGCAGTTTGCCCCTCGGGACTAGCGGGCTAAACAATGAGCAGTTCTTC.